One sample yielded the 25 T cell receptor beta chains listed below, sequenced in a study of T cells in Graves' hyperthyroidism and ophthalmopathy. RNA transcripts yielded amplified TCR beta CDR3 regions. Researchers ran a first-round RT-PCR on the TCR CDR3 using the HTBI primer set. Using its own MiXCR run on the multiplex PCR reads, TCRdb lists one record per CDR3 protein. The data hold approximately 400,000 distinct CDR3 sequences, with just under 25% observed a single time. The specimen sequenced was blood. The receptors stem from a man between 45 and 60 years old with Graves' hyperthyroidism.

Many counts were recorded for this clonotype. The chain has TRBV7-2 and TRBJ2-5, with D perhaps TRBD2 (6 bases). The CDR3 sequence is 14 residues long. The V and J ends lost 3 bases and 4 bases respectively, with 12 bases between them. Germline V gives CDR1 SGHTA, CDR2 FQGNSA. CDR3 amino acids: CASSLGLARETQYF. The DNA for the CDR3 is TGTGCCAGCAGCTTGGGGCTAGCGCGAGAGACCCAGTACTTC. Variable domain in full (rest from reference TRBV7-2 and TRBJ2-5): GAGVSQSPSNKVTEKGKDVELRCDPISGHTALYWYRQSLGQGLEFLIYFQGNSAPDKSGLPSDRFSAERTGGSVSTLTIQRTQQEDSAVYLCASSLGLARETQYFGPGTRLLVL.

This clonotype showed up many times. The chain has TRBV19 and TRBJ2-5; no firm D call. The germline gives CDR1 LNHDA, CDR2 SQIVND (reference sequence). V lost 9 bases to trimming and J lost 1 base, with 6 bases between them. This CDR3 has 11 residues. The CDR3, as DNA: TGTGCCAGCAGCATCCAAGAGACCCAGTACTTC. Translated, it gives CASSIQETQYF.

This clonotype showed up just a few times. The rearrangement joins TRBV7-6 to TRBJ2-1, with 16 bases aligning to TRBD2. The length of the CDR3 is 18 residues. After removal of 5 bases from V and 2 bases from J, the junction contained 6 bases not matched to a gene. Germline lookup yields CDR1 SGHVS and CDR2 FNYEAQ. CDR3 region: CASSTAGTSGRAYNEQFF. CDR3 in DNA: TGTGCCAGCAGCACCGCCGGGACTAGCGGGAGGGCCTACAATGAGCAGTTCTTC.

This clonotype has just a few counts. This sequence joins TRBV6-1 and TRBJ2-2; 9 bases align to TRBD1. V was pared by 7 bases and J by 6 bases, with 6 bases of the junction left unmatched. The CDR3 runs 14 residues. Germline CDR1 is MNHNS and CDR2 is SASEGT. As DNA, the CDR3 is TGTGCCAGCAAGGGACAGGGAGTCCCCGGGGAGCTGTTTTTT. Translation gives CASKGQGVPGELFF.

This clonotype was picked up a small number of times. The V and J genes are TRBV3-1 and TRBJ1-1; 8 bases line up with TRBD1. With V trimmed by 4 bases and J by 7 bases, 5 bases remained unmatched. Germline loops: CDR1 LGHDT, CDR2 YNNKEL (reference sequence). The CDR3 loop spans 13 amino acids. The CDR3 here is CASSLQTGVEAFF. The CDR3 DNA follows: TGTGCCAGCAGCCTTCAGACAGGGGTTGAAGCTTTCTTT. Combining the CDR3 with reference TRBV3-1 and TRBJ1-1 gives the whole variable domain DTAVSQTPKYLVTQMGNDKSIKCEQNLGHDTMYWYKQDSKKFLKIMFSYNNKELIINETVPNRFSPKSPDKAHLNLHINSLELGDSAVYFCASSLQTGVEAFFGQGTRLTVV.

A few counts support this clonotype. The gene calls are TRBV20-1 and TRBJ2-1; 7 bases are shared with TRBD2. V was pared by 4 bases and J by 9 bases, with 9 bases of the junction left unmatched. This CDR3 is 13 amino acids long. Germline values: CDR1 DFQATT, CDR2 SNEGSKA (reference sequence). The CDR3 coding sequence is TGCAGTGCTAATGTCGGCGGGAGAGGTGAGCAGTTCTTC. Translation gives CSANVGGRGEQFF.

The V call is TRBV12-3 or TRBV12-4, the J call TRBJ2-5; TRBD1 matches 7 bases. V shed 3 bases, J shed 2 bases, and the junction held 15 bases outside the gene matches. This CDR3 is built from 18 residues. The DNA for the CDR3 is TGTGCCAGCAGTTTGAGACCTGGACAGGACGGTTGGCAAGAGACCCAGTACTTC. The encoded protein is CASSLRPGQDGWQETQYF.

V and J are TRBV3-1 and TRBJ2-7, with D hard to call. The CDR3 is 15 residues long. Germline values: CDR1 LGHDT, CDR2 YNNKEL (reference sequence). Trimming removed 1 base at V and 0 bases at J, with 10 bases between. DNA of the CDR3: TGTGCCAGCAGCCAAGCCGGCGGTGCCTCCTACGAGCAGTACTTC. Translating it yields CASSQAGGASYEQYF.

The V call is TRBV7-6, the J call TRBJ2-7; 7 bases match TRBD1. The V segment lost 1 base and the J segment 5 bases; nucleotides outside the gene matches: 8. Germline V gives CDR1 SGHVS, CDR2 FNYEAQ. CDR3 length equals 15 residues. CDR3 region: CASSLEGTDHDEQYF. The CDR3 DNA reads as TGTGCCAGCAGCTTAGAGGGGACAGACCACGACGAGCAGTACTTC.

This chain connects TRBV10-3 to TRBJ2-2; TRBD1 is a possible D gene (6 bases). Germline CDR1 is ENHRY and CDR2 is SYGVKD. CDR3 length equals 16 residues. V dropped 0 bases and J dropped 3 bases, with 11 bases sitting between them. The CDR3 sequence: CAISESQGRYTGELFF. The CDR3 coding sequence is TGTGCCATCAGTGAGTCGCAGGGGCGTTACACCGGGGAGCTGTTTTTT.

This clonotype has only a few counts. This chain connects TRBV7-2 to TRBJ2-1; 9 bases align to TRBD2. Looked up from germline, CDR1 is SGHTA and CDR2 is FQGNSA. Unmatched junction bases numbered 7, after V lost 6 bases and J lost 1 base. CDR3 size: 16 residues. The CDR3 loop reads CASSSSGSGSYNEQFF. Here the CDR3 DNA reads TGTGCCAGCAGTAGTAGCGGGAGTGGTTCCTACAATGAGCAGTTCTTC.

The chain recombines TRBV30 with TRBJ2-7; D may be TRBD1 or TRBD2 (5 bases each). V lost 1 base, J lost 7 bases, and 14 bases lay in between. This CDR3 contains 13 residues. Germline CDR1 is GTSNPN and CDR2 is SVGIG (reference sequence). The CDR3 protein is CAWSGGPNGEQYF. The CDR3 nucleotides are TGTGCCTGGAGTGGGGGACCAAACGGGGAGCAGTACTTC.

This clonotype was detected ten times or more. The gene calls are TRBV7-9 and TRBJ2-5; 8 bases are a match to TRBD1. Germline V gene data show CDR1 as SEHNR and CDR2 as FQNEAQ (reference sequence). The CDR3 has 16 amino acids. V gave up 2 bases and J gave up 5 bases; unmatched junction bases: 10. The CDR3 nucleotides are TGTGCCAGCAGCTTAACAGGGGGAACGGCAGGGGAGACCCAGTACTTC. Encoded protein: CASSLTGGTAGETQYF.

This clonotype was found many times. The genes are TRBV3-1 and TRBJ2-1; TRBD2 might be the D (5 bases). The CDR3 has 12 residues. With 0 bases removed from V and 12 bases from J, the gap between germline ends came to 9 bases. CDR1 and CDR2 (germline): LGHDT, YNNKEL (reference sequence). The CDR3 DNA follows: TGTGCCAGCAGCCAAGATACGGGAAGGCAGTTCTTC. This translates into CASSQDTGRQFF.

This clonotype has a handful of counts. The chain joins TRBV27 to TRBJ2-1; 10 bases are shared with TRBD1. Per germline, CDR1 MNHEY and CDR2 SMNVEV (reference sequence). Trimming at V came to 7 bases and at J to 10 bases, leaving 10 bases not matched to a gene. The CDR3 totals 14 residues. DNA for the CDR3: TGTGCCAGCAACCGGGACAGGGGTCGAGGGGAGCAGTTCTTC. It codes for CASNRDRGRGEQFF.

The chain is built from TRBV11-2 and TRBJ2-7; 9 nucleotides align to TRBD2. Germline CDR1 SGHAT, CDR2 FQNNGV. The CDR3 sequence is 15 residues long. The J segment lost 4 bases and the V segment lost 0 bases, leaving 4 bases of the junction unmatched. The CDR3, as DNA: TGTGCCAGCAGCTTAGATCCCCTAGCGGGGTACGAGCAGTACTTC. This codes for CASSLDPLAGYEQYF.

This clonotype turned up a few times. The chain combines TRBV9 with TRBJ2-1; possibly TRBD1 or TRBD2 for D (5 bases each). V was cut by 4 bases and J by 7 bases, with 18 bases left in between. CDR1 SGDLS and CDR2 YYNGEE come from the germline V gene. The CDR3 is 15 amino acids. The CDR3 reads CASSFTGTSRNEQFF. The CDR3 region has the DNA TGTGCCAGCAGCTTCACCGGGACCTCGAGGAATGAGCAGTTCTTC.

This clonotype was counted many times. This chain joins TRBV11-1 and TRBJ2-5; no firm D call. The CDR3 covers 15 residues. V dropped 3 bases and J dropped 5 bases, with 16 bases sitting between them. The germline V gene encodes CDR1 SGHAT and CDR2 FQDESV (reference sequence). CDR3 loop: CASSFRPSGPETQYF. The CDR3 DNA sequence: TGTGCCAGCAGCTTTCGACCGAGTGGACCTGAGACCCAGTACTTC.

There are a few counts of this clonotype. The chain combines TRBV2 with TRBJ1-1; D gene uncertain. The CDR3 is 12 amino acids. In germline, CDR1 is SNHLY, CDR2 FYNNEI. V lost 6 bases and J 6 bases, leaving 11 bases between the germline ends. The CDR3 spells CASRETPPEAFF. As DNA, the CDR3 is TGTGCCAGCAGGGAGACCCCCCCTGAAGCTTTCTTT.

This clonotype was detected many times. The rearrangement uses TRBV20-1 and TRBJ1-2; D is unresolved. V shed 6 bases and J shed 4 bases, with 9 bases lying between them. In germline, CDR1 is DFQATT, CDR2 SNEGSKA (reference sequence). This CDR3 spans 11 amino acids. CDR3 coding DNA: TGCAGTGCGCCTATGAGCTATGGCTACACCTTC. It translates to CSAPMSYGYTF.

CDR3 protein: CAISEWTGDTEAFF. The CDR3 region has the DNA TGTGCCATCAGTGAGTGGACAGGGGACACTGAAGCTTTCTTT. The rearrangement joins TRBV10-3 to TRBJ1-1; the match to TRBD1 covers 9 bases. The CDR3 is 14 amino acids. Looked up from germline, CDR1 is ENHRY and CDR2 is SYGVKD. Germline trimming cut 1 base from V and 3 bases from J; bases unmatched to any gene: 0.

The chain couples TRBV5-1 to TRBJ1-5; 8 bases are a match to TRBD1. The V and J ends lost 3 bases and 5 bases, in that order; junction bases with no gene match: 7. The CDR3 spans 15 residues. Germline lookup yields CDR1 SGHRS and CDR2 YFSETQ. CDR3 DNA sequence: TGCGCCAGCAGCTCGTATATGGGACAGGATCAGCCCCAGCATTTT. Translating it yields CASSSYMGQDQPQHF. The variable domain in full, completed from reference TRBV5-1 and TRBJ1-5, reads KAGVTQTPRYLIKTRGQQVTLSCSPISGHRSVSWYQQTPGQGLQFLFEYFSETQRNKGNFPGRFSGRQFSNSRSEMNVSTLELGDSALYLCASSSYMGQDQPQHFGDGTRLSIL.

The sample holds many counts of this clonotype. The chain employs TRBV6-1 and TRBJ2-3; TRBD2 agrees at 8 bases. Per germline, CDR1 MNHNS and CDR2 SASEGT. This CDR3 has 14 amino acids. J lost 4 bases, V lost 5 bases, and 5 bases had no gene match. The CDR3 region is CASSSGLEADTQYF. The CDR3 DNA sequence: TGTGCCAGCAGTTCGGGACTAGAGGCAGATACGCAGTATTTT.

The rearrangement joins TRBV5-6 to TRBJ2-1; D remains unclear. Trimming removed 6 bases from V and 7 bases from J, with 11 bases in between. Germline V gene sequence: CDR1 SGHDT, CDR2 YYEEEE. CDR3 length: 12 amino acids. CDR3 residues: CASTLGENEQFF. The CDR3 DNA sequence: TGTGCCAGCACCCTCGGAGAAAATGAGCAGTTCTTC.

This clonotype was found a few times. This chain joins TRBV2 and TRBJ1-1; D is undetermined. This CDR3 spans 13 amino acids. Trimming removed 8 bases at V and 4 bases at J, with 14 bases between. The germline CDR1 and CDR2 sequences are SNHLY and FYNNEI. The CDR3 DNA is TGTGCCAGCCGAACCCAGGAGAGCACTGAAGCTTTCTTT. This codes for CASRTQESTEAFF.